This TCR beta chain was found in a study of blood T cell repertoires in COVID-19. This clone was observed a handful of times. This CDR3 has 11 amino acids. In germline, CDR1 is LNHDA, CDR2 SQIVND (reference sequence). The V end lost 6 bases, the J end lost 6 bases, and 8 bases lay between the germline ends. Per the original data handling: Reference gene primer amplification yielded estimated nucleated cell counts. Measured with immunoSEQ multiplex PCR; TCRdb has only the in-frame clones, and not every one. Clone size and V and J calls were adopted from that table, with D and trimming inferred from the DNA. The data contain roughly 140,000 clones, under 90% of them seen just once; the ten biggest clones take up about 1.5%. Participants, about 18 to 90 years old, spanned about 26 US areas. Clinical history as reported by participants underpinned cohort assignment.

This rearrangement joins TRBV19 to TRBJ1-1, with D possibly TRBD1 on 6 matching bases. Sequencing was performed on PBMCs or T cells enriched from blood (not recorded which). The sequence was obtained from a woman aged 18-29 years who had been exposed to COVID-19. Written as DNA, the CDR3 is TGTGCCAGTAGAACAGGGTCTGAAGCTTTCTTT. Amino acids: CASRTGSEAFF.